This T cell receptor (beta chain) was found in a study of T cell responses to AZD1222 COVID-19 vaccine. Clones were sequenced by immunoSEQ multiplex PCR, and TCRdb holds only the in-frame ones, with some missing. The profile shows about 120,000 clones, approximately 90% of them singletons. The V end lost 2 bases, the J end lost 5 bases, and 4 bases lay between the germline ends. In germline, CDR1 is SGHVS, CDR2 FQNEAQ. The CDR3 is 11 residues long. The genes are TRBV7-8 and TRBJ2-7, with no clear D. Sequenced material: peripheral blood, taken 28 days after the second AZD1222 dose. This sequence was found in an adult who received the AZD1222 COVID-19 vaccine. The CDR3 is CASSLYHEQYF. CDR3 bases: TGTGCCAGCAGCTTATACCACGAGCAGTACTTC.